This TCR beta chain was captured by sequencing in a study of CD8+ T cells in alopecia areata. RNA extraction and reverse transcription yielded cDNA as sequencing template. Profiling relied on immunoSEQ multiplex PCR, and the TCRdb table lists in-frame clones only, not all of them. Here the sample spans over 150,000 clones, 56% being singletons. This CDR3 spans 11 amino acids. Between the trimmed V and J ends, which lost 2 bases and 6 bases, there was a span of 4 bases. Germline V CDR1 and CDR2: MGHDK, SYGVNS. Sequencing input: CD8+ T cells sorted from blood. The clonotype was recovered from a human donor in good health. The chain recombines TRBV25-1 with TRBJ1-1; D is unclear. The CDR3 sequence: CASSEGAEAFF. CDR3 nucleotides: TGTGCCAGCAGTGAAGGGGCTGAAGCTTTCTTT.